This entry lists 24 T cell receptor beta chains sequenced from one sample in a study of blood T cell repertoires in COVID-19. Profiling relied on immunoSEQ multiplex PCR, and the TCRdb table lists in-frame clones only, not all of them. Of over 65,000 clones in the sample, 81% were seen once. Sequencing was done on a sample of peripheral blood. The receptor source for this set is a man aged 80 or over with acute or convalescent COVID-19.

The chain combines TRBV7-3 with TRBJ1-1, with D possibly matching TRBD1 (5 bases). V was clipped by 5 bases and J by 0 bases, with 7 bases between them. Germline V gene lookup returns CDR1 SGHTA and CDR2 FQGTGA. The CDR3 length is 13 residues. CDR3 in amino acids: CASSRGMNTEAFF. The CDR3 DNA reads TGTGCCAGCAGCCGGGGGATGAACACTGAAGCTTTCTTT.

V usage is TRBV4-2 and J usage is TRBJ2-5, with 9 bases that match TRBD1. The CDR3 is 17 residues long. Germline V lookup: CDR1 LGHNA, CDR2 YNFKEQ. The ends lost 1 base at V and 3 bases at J; junction bases unmatched: 9. The CDR3 DNA reads TGTGCCAGCAGCCAAGGTTGGGCACAGGGGGCAAAAGAGACCCAGTACTTC. Amino acid sequence: CASSQGWAQGAKETQYF.

The chain is built from TRBV24-1 and TRBJ2-4, with 9 bases that match TRBD1. Germline CDR1 and CDR2: KGHDR and SFDVKD. V shed 4 bases and J 0 bases; nucleotides not matched to a gene: 12. The CDR3 has 19 residues. CDR3 bases: TGTGCCACCAGTGACTCCGGGACAGGGATAACCCTAGCCAAAAACATTCAGTACTTC. Translated, it gives CATSDSGTGITLAKNIQYF.

V gene TRBV29-1 combines with J gene TRBJ2-3; 7 nucleotides align to TRBD1. CDR3 size: 13 residues. Germline V CDR1 and CDR2: SQVTM, ANQGSEA. V was clipped by 6 bases and J by 3 bases; unmatched bases: 6. This chain's CDR3 is CSVDRVGTDTQYF. In nucleotides, the CDR3 is TGCAGCGTCGACAGGGTCGGGACAGATACGCAGTATTTT.

The V gene is TRBV19, the J gene TRBJ1-2; maybe TRBD1 (6 bases). Germline loops: CDR1 LNHDA, CDR2 SQIVND (reference sequence). Trimming shortened V by 6 bases and J by 4 bases, and 15 bases separated the two germline ends. The CDR3 has 14 amino acids. In nucleotides, the CDR3 is TGTGCCAGTAGAAACTATGGGGGCTTCTATGGCTACACCTTC. Residues: CASRNYGGFYGYTF.

The chain employs TRBV3-1 (or the pseudogene TRBV3-2) and TRBJ2-6, with unresolved D. Germline lookup yields CDR1 LGHDT and CDR2 YNNKEL (reference sequence). The germline V and J ends were trimmed by 4 bases and 5 bases, with 6 bases remaining between them. CDR3 length: 13 residues. The CDR3 protein is CASSPSRANVLTF. The CDR3 nucleotides are TGTGCCAGCAGCCCTAGTAGGGCCAACGTCCTGACTTTC.

V gene TRBV6-5 combines with J gene TRBJ2-7; weak D call: TRBD1 (5 bases). Per germline, CDR1 MNHEY and CDR2 SVGAGI. This CDR3 is 16 amino acids long. The V end lost 0 bases, the J end lost 2 bases, and 14 bases lay between the germline ends. CDR3 sequence reads: CASSYSISGYTYEQYF. Here the CDR3 DNA reads TGTGCCAGCAGTTACTCGATCTCAGGGTATACCTACGAGCAGTACTTC.

The chain couples TRBV5-1 to TRBJ1-3; D unresolved. The CDR3 is made up of 14 amino acids. The ends were cut back, 4 bases at V and 0 bases at J, with 8 bases in the middle. Germline assignment: CDR1 SGHRS and CDR2 YFSETQ. CDR3 coding DNA: TGCGCCAGCAGCCCTAGCGCCTCTGGAAACACCATATATTTT. The encoded protein is CASSPSASGNTIYF.

This clone was recorded only once. The rearrangement joins TRBV12-3 or TRBV12-4 to TRBJ2-1; the D gene is possibly TRBD2 (6 bases). Trimming took off 6 bases at V and 8 bases at J, with 11 bases between the two ends. This CDR3 is built from 12 residues. The CDR3: CASRILAHEQFF. As DNA, the CDR3 is TGTGCCAGCAGGATACTAGCCCATGAGCAGTTCTTC.

J is TRBJ2-1 and V is TRBV12-3 or TRBV12-4; D is ambiguous. The length of the CDR3 is 13 residues. Trimming left V 2 bases short and J 6 bases short, with 8 bases between. CDR3 sequence (DNA): TGTGCCAGCAGTTTAACGCGGATCAATGAGCAGTTCTTC. Translation: CASSLTRINEQFF.

This clone has only one observation. The rearrangement uses TRBV9 and TRBJ2-1, with 7 nucleotides matching TRBD2. V shed 4 bases, J shed 12 bases, and the junction held 13 bases outside the gene matches. CDR3 length equals 14 residues. CDR1 and CDR2 from the germline V gene are SGDLS and YYNGEE. The CDR3 loop is CASSTTSFGSAQFF. The CDR3 DNA reads TGTGCCAGCAGCACGACTAGCTTCGGTTCGGCGCAGTTCTTC.

This clone showed up just once. The rearrangement links TRBV2 to TRBJ2-2, with D unresolved. This CDR3 is 14 amino acids long. Deletions cut 6 bases from V and 1 base from J, with 9 bases between. Germline V gene sequence: CDR1 SNHLY, CDR2 FYNNEI. CDR3 protein: CASSYIRNTGELFF. Written as DNA, the CDR3 is TGTGCCAGCAGCTATATTAGGAACACCGGGGAGCTGTTTTTT.

The chain joins TRBV2 to TRBJ1-1; D might be TRBD1 (5 bases). The germline V gene has CDR1 SNHLY and CDR2 FYNNEI. CDR3 length equals 13 residues. V lost 4 bases and J 3 bases, leaving 9 bases between the germline ends. In DNA form, the CDR3 reads TGTGCCAGCAGTGTGCAGGGATACACTGAAGCTTTCTTT. Translating it yields CASSVQGYTEAFF.

The chain combines TRBV7-2 with TRBJ1-5; D remains unclear. Germline loops: CDR1 SGHTA, CDR2 FQGNSA. The CDR3 has 15 amino acids. The ends were cut back, 0 bases at V and 3 bases at J, with 9 bases in the middle. The CDR3 reads CASSLAPGYNQPQHF. The CDR3 bases are TGTGCCAGCAGCTTAGCCCCCGGGTACAATCAGCCCCAGCATTTT.

The chain is built from TRBV7-9 and TRBJ2-1, with TRBD2 identical over 7 bases. With 2 bases clipped from V and 8 bases from J, the junction kept 12 bases outside the gene matches. This CDR3 is 16 amino acids long. Germline CDR1 SEHNR, CDR2 FQNEAQ (reference sequence). The CDR3, as DNA: TGTGCCAGCAGCTTACGCCTAGCGGCCACGGACCATGAGCAGTTCTTC. Protein: CASSLRLAATDHEQFF.

The chain employs TRBV28 and TRBJ1-2; 9 positions agree with TRBD1. V lost 5 bases to trimming and J lost 4 bases; unmatched junction nucleotides: 5. CDR1 MDHEN and CDR2 SYDVKM come from the germline V gene. The CDR3 is made up of 14 amino acids. The CDR3 sequence is CASSLQGAPYGYTF. The CDR3 coding sequence is TGTGCCAGCAGTCTACAGGGGGCCCCCTATGGCTACACCTTC.

This clone was detected only once. The chain employs TRBV7-3 and TRBJ2-1; maybe TRBD2 (6 bases). The V end was cut by 6 bases, the J end by 7 bases, with 25 bases between. The germline gives CDR1 SGHTA, CDR2 FQGTGA. The CDR3 totals 17 residues. The CDR3 loop is CASRLYASAGERNEQFF. CDR3 in DNA: TGTGCCAGCAGACTGTACGCTAGCGCCGGAGAACGTAATGAGCAGTTCTTC.

This chain connects TRBV28 to TRBJ2-5; 8 positions agree with TRBD1. From germline, CDR1 is MDHEN and CDR2 SYDVKM. J was trimmed by 3 bases and V by 5 bases; bases with no gene match: 11. This CDR3 spans 16 amino acids. This CDR3 reads CASSRLGAGGEETQYF. CDR3 DNA: TGTGCCAGCAGTCGGCTCGGGGCAGGGGGCGAAGAGACCCAGTACTTC.

This chain connects TRBV27 to TRBJ2-3, with TRBD2 identical over 7 bases. V was pared by 3 bases and J by 6 bases, with 6 bases of the junction left unmatched. In germline, CDR1 is MNHEY, CDR2 SMNVEV (reference sequence). The CDR3 is made up of 14 amino acids. CDR3 amino acids: CASSFAGAPDTQYF. The DNA for the CDR3 is TGTGCCAGCAGTTTTGCGGGAGCCCCCGATACGCAGTATTTT.

This sequence joins TRBV7-9 and TRBJ2-7; TRBD1 agrees at 12 bases. The CDR3 loop spans 15 amino acids. Unmatched junction bases numbered 7, after V lost 5 bases and J lost 5 bases. The germline V gene encodes CDR1 SEHNR and CDR2 FQNEAQ (reference sequence). CDR3 region: CASSDRDRGQHEQYF. The CDR3 DNA follows: TGTGCCAGCAGCGACCGGGACAGGGGGCAACACGAGCAGTACTTC. The variable domain in full, with the rest retrieved from reference TRBV7-9 and TRBJ2-7, is DTGVSQNPRHKITKRGQNVTFRCDPISEHNRLYWYRQTLGQGPEFLTYFQNEAQLEKSRLLSDRFSAERPKGSFSTLEIQRTEQGDSAMYLCASSDRDRGQHEQYFGPGTRLTVT.

This clone occurred a few times. CDR3 bases: TGTGCCACATCCGGGACAGCGAACACCGGGGAGCTGTTTTTT. Its translation is CATSGTANTGELFF. The chain couples TRBV9 to TRBJ2-2; 7 bases fit TRBD1. After removal of 9 bases from V and 0 bases from J, the junction contained 5 bases not matched to a gene. CDR3 length: 14 residues. Germline V gene sequence: CDR1 SGDLS, CDR2 YYNGEE.

The chain carries TRBV24-1 and TRBJ2-1; no clear D gene. The CDR3 totals 12 residues. In germline, CDR1 is KGHDR, CDR2 SFDVKD. The V gene lost 9 bases and the J gene lost 1 base, with 6 bases spanning the gap. The CDR3: CATSKSYNEQFF. The DNA for the CDR3 is TGTGCCACCTCAAAATCCTACAATGAGCAGTTCTTC.

The chain employs TRBV27 and TRBJ2-7; 7 bases fit TRBD1. Germline loops: CDR1 MNHEY, CDR2 SMNVEV (reference sequence). With V trimmed by 6 bases and J by 0 bases, 5 bases remained unmatched. This CDR3 region has 14 residues. The CDR3 nucleotides are TGTGCCAGCAGCCAGACAGGGAACTCCTACGAGCAGTACTTC. Translated, it gives CASSQTGNSYEQYF.

This sequence joins TRBV5-1 and TRBJ2-5; 10 nucleotides align to TRBD2. CDR3 size: 16 residues. The germline V gene encodes CDR1 SGHRS and CDR2 YFSETQ. V shed 2 bases, J shed 5 bases, and the junction held 9 bases outside the gene matches. The CDR3 bases are TGCGCCAGCAGCTTACCCTCGCTAGCGGGAGTTGAGACCCAGTACTTC. Residues: CASSLPSLAGVETQYF.